This T cell receptor beta chain stems from a study of blood T cell repertoires in COVID-19 (dated by TCRdb to 2018 to 2020). Looking at the study overall: Samples from collaborators originated in the United States, Italy and Spain and spanned both the acute and convalescent phases of COVID-19. Nearly every sample came with metadata listing a de-identified subject ID, COVID-19 status, age in years and sex. The prospective study material was composed of cDNA or gDNA derived from T cells, B-cell-depleted T cells, or PBMCs. Deeply sampled blood TCRbeta repertoires from subjects exposed to, actively infected with, or recovered from COVID-19 were included in the dataset. The repertoires were released in a freely available public database intended as a resource for research on the immune response to SARS-CoV-2. The samples were drawn from the first 160 participants of the ongoing ImmuneRACE study and from roughly 1,300 subjects provided by 6 global collaborators. HLA class I and class II types, where available, came from metadata supplied by the sample provider rather than from assay-based typing. Broad study findings and their caveats: The quantity of clinical and demographic metadata differed by source and by participant and was supplied without curation.

Enrolling through a virtual design, the prospective study's participants ranged in age from roughly 18 to 89 years and lived across roughly 23 United States geographic areas. Cohort assignment in the prospective study relied on participant-reported clinical history from a screening survey and a study questionnaire. Recovered participants in ImmuneRACE Cohort 3 were defined as having two consecutive negative NP/OP PCR tests, clearance from a healthcare professional, or resolution of symptoms. Mobile phlebotomists in the prospective study collected whole blood, serum and a nasopharyngeal or oropharyngeal swab from every participant. Prospective study participants could optionally give additional blood draws and questionnaires over an approximately 2-month period. Before DNA extraction, blood samples from the prospective study were shipped at room temperature or frozen. As for this clone: Its antigen remains unidentified. One base away there is no much larger clone; base qualities are not given.

TCRbeta CDR3 regions were amplified from genomic DNA by means of the immunoSEQ Assay, a bias-controlled multiplex PCR. As for how the authors treated the data: The number of nucleated cells in each sample was estimated from the amplification of reference gene primers within the assay. To quantify the absolute abundance of each unique TCRbeta CDR3 rearrangement, sequence reads were collapsed and filtered. For each sample, productive Simpson clonality was calculated as the square root of Simpson's diversity index over productive rearrangements. TCRdb re-hosts the immuneACCESS table, in-frame sequences only. Its copies lack some clones; in the studies checked, an unresolved V gene accounts for under half of them, and the cause for the rest is not known. D and trimming come from the DNA, and the V and J calls and clone size come from that table. Here the sample has around 270,000 clones; approximately 83% occur a single time. About 4.3% of the sample rests with the top ten.

The sample comprised PBMCs or T cells enriched from blood (not recorded which). The receptor was isolated from a woman aged 25 to 39 who had recovered from COVID-19.

The CDR3 protein is CASSQRPLAGTGDYEQYF. The nucleotide sequence reads TGTGCCAGCAGCCAAAGGCCCTTGGCCGGGACAGGGGACTACGAGCAGTACTTC. The V and J segments used are TRBV3-1 (or the pseudogene TRBV3-2) and TRBJ2-7, with 10 bases aligning to TRBD1. The CDR3 contains 18 residues, cysteine and phenylalanine counted. Here the CDR3 DNA is all that survives: 54 bases in frame from base 1. Here V drops 2 bases and J drops 3 bases, and the junction holds 13 bases not matched to any gene. CDR1 and CDR2, looked up from the germline V gene (reference sequence), are LGHDT and YNNKEL.